This TCR beta chain is drawn from a study of Ad26.COV2.S vaccination and SARS-CoV-2 variants. Across the whole study: Intramuscularly, Ad26.COV2.S was given either once or twice, 56 days apart.

Assay: immunoSEQ multiplex PCR; the TCRdb copy retains only in-frame clones and omits some. The table records about 680,000 clones, 70% to 90% of them present only once. Regarding treatment: approximately 18 received Ad26.COV2.S at low or high dose, single or two shots; several received placebo; per-sample allocation not given. Sampling occurred on day 63 after the first vaccine or placebo injection. The germline V and J ends were trimmed by 2 bases and 0 bases, with 11 bases remaining between them. The length of the CDR3 is 16 residues. Germline V lookup: CDR1 KGHSH, CDR2 LQKENI. This chain uses TRBV18 with TRBJ1-3; D not resolved. The sequenced sample was peripheral blood, obtained in a trial of Ad26.COV2.S vaccine versus placebo. The clonotype comes from a person between 18 and 65 years old who received the Ad26.COV2.S COVID-19 vaccine or a placebo. The CDR3 DNA is TGTGCCAGCTCACCATGGGAGCAGAGCTCTGGAAACACCATATATTTT. As protein: CASSPWEQSSGNTIYF.